A single sample gave rise to the 16 T cell receptor beta chains below, sequenced in a study of regulatory T cells in long-lasting Graves disease. Arm-PCR of CDR3 regions and iRepertoire HTBI primers were the basis on which TCR beta libraries were built. From the multiplex PCR reads, TCRdb called clonotypes with MiXCR, one entry per CDR3 protein. The sample contains about half a million distinct CDR3 sequences, around 12% of which appear only once. Time point indicated: newly diagnosed GD, antithyroid drugs for less than 3 months. Preparation of the TCR library used RNA extracted from PBMCs. Separately, the same data were catalogued under a study of T cells in Graves' hyperthyroidism and ophthalmopathy.

The material sequenced was peripheral blood mononuclear cells (PBMCs), taken at new diagnosis, from a patient treated with antithyroid drugs. These receptors were taken from a woman aged 25 to 39 with Graves disease.

This clonotype was observed at least ten times. The chain combines TRBV19 with TRBJ1-1, with D unresolved. Germline V lookup: CDR1 LNHDA, CDR2 SQIVND (reference sequence). The V end lost 0 bases, the J end lost 3 bases, and 11 bases lay between the germline ends. CDR3 length: 15 amino acids. The CDR3 sequence: CASSIDLELDTEAFF. CDR3 in DNA: TGTGCCAGTAGTATAGATCTGGAGTTGGACACTGAAGCTTTCTTT. The full variable domain, with the rest looked up from reference TRBV19 and TRBJ1-1, is DGGITQSPKYLFRKEGQNVTLSCEQNLNHDAMYWYRQDPGQGLRLIYYSQIVNDFQKGDIAEGYSVSREKKESFPLTVTSAQKNPTAFYLCASSIDLELDTEAFFGQGTRLTVV.

Many counts were recorded for this clonotype. The genes are TRBV11-3 and TRBJ2-7, with 7 bases that match TRBD2. Germline values: CDR1 SGHNT, CDR2 YENEEA. The J segment lost 4 bases and the V segment lost 5 bases, leaving 17 bases of the junction unmatched. This CDR3 has 17 residues. CDR3 protein: CASSNQPGGSFSYEQYF. The CDR3, as DNA: TGTGCCAGCAGCAATCAACCGGGCGGGAGTTTTAGTTACGAGCAGTACTTC.

This clonotype was seen a few times. The DNA for the CDR3 is TGTGCCAGCAGCTTATACGGGGCGATCCACACTGAAGCTTTCTTT. Translating it yields CASSLYGAIHTEAFF. This sequence joins TRBV7-9 and TRBJ1-1, with a possible D match to TRBD1 (5 bases). This CDR3 spans 15 amino acids. Germline CDR1 and CDR2: SEHNR and FQNEAQ (reference sequence). Trimming stripped 2 bases from V and 3 bases from J, with 13 bases between.

This clonotype was picked up a small number of times. CDR3 sequence: CASSLSVAITGELFF. CDR3 nucleotide sequence: TGTGCCAGCAGCTTATCTGTAGCAATCACCGGGGAGCTGTTTTTT. V and J are TRBV7-9 and TRBJ2-2; D not resolved. From germline, CDR1 is SEHNR and CDR2 FQNEAQ (reference sequence). V was shortened by 2 bases and J by 4 bases, with 11 bases between the two germline ends. This CDR3 region has 15 residues.

The rearrangement joins TRBV25-1 to TRBJ2-1; D may be TRBD1 (7 bases). Germline V CDR1 and CDR2: MGHDK, SYGVNS. V lost 3 bases and J lost 7, with 22 bases in between. This CDR3 region has 17 residues. The CDR3 nucleotides read TGTGCCAGCAGTGATTTGTCAGGGGGGCGTTTTGAGAATGAGCAGTTCTTC. Its protein product is CASSDLSGGRFENEQFF.

There are many counts of this clonotype. DNA for the CDR3: TGTGCCAGCAGCCAAGAAACCGGGACAGCTAATGAAAAACTGTTTTTT. The encoded protein is CASSQETGTANEKLFF. V is TRBV3-1 and J is TRBJ1-4; 7 bases are shared with TRBD1. The ends lost 0 bases at V and 3 bases at J; junction bases unmatched: 4. The CDR3 extends over 16 amino acids. Germline values: CDR1 LGHDT, CDR2 YNNKEL (reference sequence). Supplemented by reference TRBV3-1 and TRBJ1-4, the full variable domain reads DTAVSQTPKYLVTQMGNDKSIKCEQNLGHDTMYWYKQDSKKFLKIMFSYNNKELIINETVPNRFSPKSPDKAHLNLHINSLELGDSAVYFCASSQETGTANEKLFFGSGTQLSVL.

Many counts were recorded for this clonotype. This chain connects TRBV27 to TRBJ2-1; 7 nucleotides agree with TRBD2. Per the germline V gene, CDR1 is MNHEY and CDR2 is SMNVEV (reference sequence). V was pared by 3 bases and J by 6 bases, with 11 bases of the junction left unmatched. This CDR3 comprises 16 residues. The CDR3 nucleotides read TGTGCCAGCAGTTTCCTCATCGGACTAGGTGCCAATGAGCAGTTCTTC. Its translation: CASSFLIGLGANEQFF.

This clonotype was found a few times. The chain has TRBV9 and TRBJ1-2; D is unclear. The germline V gene has CDR1 SGDLS and CDR2 YYNGEE. This CDR3 region has 14 residues. The V and J ends lost 3 bases and 1 base respectively, with 10 bases between them. CDR3 nucleotide sequence: TGTGCCAGCAGCGCAAGTCCATATAACTATGGCTACACCTTC. The encoded protein is CASSASPYNYGYTF.

V is TRBV5-1 and J is TRBJ2-3, with D possibly being TRBD2 (6 bases). Germline CDR1 SGHRS, CDR2 YFSETQ. Trimming took 2 bases from V and 2 from J, leaving 9 bases between them. This CDR3 comprises 14 residues. The CDR3 loop reads CASSFGTPTDTQYF. CDR3 sequence (DNA): TGCGCCAGCAGCTTCGGGACTCCCACAGATACGCAGTATTTT. Based on the CDR3 plus reference TRBV5-1 and TRBJ2-3, the full variable domain is KAGVTQTPRYLIKTRGQQVTLSCSPISGHRSVSWYQQTPGQGLQFLFEYFSETQRNKGNFPGRFSGRQFSNSRSEMNVSTLELGDSALYLCASSFGTPTDTQYFGPGTRLTVL.

The chain joins TRBV4-2 to TRBJ2-7, with D possibly matching TRBD2 (5 bases). CDR1 LGHNA and CDR2 YNFKEQ come from the germline V gene. V lost 0 bases and J 6 bases, leaving 12 bases between the germline ends. The CDR3 has 14 residues. This CDR3 reads CASSQDAAGVEQYF. The CDR3 DNA sequence: TGTGCCAGCAGCCAAGACGCGGCCGGGGTCGAGCAGTACTTC.

DNA of the CDR3: TGTGCCATCAGGAGGGGGGCAAGCAACTATGGCTACACCTTC. As protein: CAIRRGASNYGYTF. This rearrangement joins TRBV10-3 to TRBJ1-2; D perhaps matches TRBD1 (6 bases). The ends were cut back, 6 bases at V and 2 bases at J, with 13 bases in the middle. This CDR3 spans 14 amino acids. The V gene's germline CDR1 is ENHRY and CDR2 SYGVKD.

This clonotype was detected many times. The V gene is TRBV20-1, the J gene TRBJ2-1, with D unresolved. The CDR3 totals 12 residues. CDR1 and CDR2 from the germline V gene are DFQATT and SNEGSKA (reference sequence). CDR3 bases: TGCAGCGCGCCTGGGGTATACAATGAGCAGTTCTTC. Encoded protein: CSAPGVYNEQFF.

Many counts were recorded for this clonotype. V and J are TRBV11-3 and TRBJ2-2; the match to TRBD2 covers 7 bases. Germline V lookup: CDR1 SGHNT, CDR2 YENEEA. The CDR3 spans 17 residues. With V trimmed by 5 bases and J by 0 bases, 9 bases remained unmatched. CDR3 amino acids: CASSASSGAANTGELFF. The CDR3 DNA follows: TGTGCCAGCAGCGCTTCTAGCGGAGCTGCGAACACCGGGGAGCTGTTTTTT.

This clonotype was seen a few times. Since a much larger clone is just one base distant, this may be a read error. V usage is TRBV6-1 and J usage is TRBJ2-3; 8 nucleotides agree with TRBD2. The DNA matches TRBJ2-5 better at its end, which makes the J call doubtful. The CDR3 is 20 residues long. Germline V gene lookup returns CDR1 MNHNS and CDR2 SASEGT. The CDR3 protein is CASSAQDTAWKREPRETQYF. The CDR3, as DNA: TGTGCCAGCAGTGCCCAGGACACGGCATGGAAGCGGGAGCCCCGAGAGACCCAGTACTTC.

This clonotype came up a few times. V and J are TRBV7-9 and TRBJ1-1; D may be TRBD1 (6 bases). The CDR3 loop spans 13 amino acids. V lost 2 bases and J 7 bases, leaving 11 bases between the germline ends. Germline V lookup: CDR1 SEHNR, CDR2 FQNEAQ (reference sequence). The CDR3 region has the DNA TGTGCCAGCAGCTTACCGGGGGGCGGTGAAGCTTTCTTT. As protein: CASSLPGGGEAFF.

There are many counts of this clonotype. The chain combines TRBV20-1 with TRBJ2-7, with TRBD2 as a possible D gene (6 bases). Trimming took 5 bases from V and 3 from J, leaving 17 bases between them. Germline V gene lookup returns CDR1 DFQATT and CDR2 SNEGSKA (reference sequence). There are 14 residues in the CDR3. The CDR3 region has the DNA TGCAGTGCTTTGAACCGGGACTCCTACTACGAGCAGTACTTC. Translation: CSALNRDSYYEQYF.